These 25 T cell receptor beta chains share one sample of origin, sequenced in a study of sequential checkpoint blockade in melanoma. Profiling relied on immunoSEQ multiplex PCR, and the TCRdb table lists in-frame clones only, not all of them. The sample consists of 20,000 to 25,000 clones, roughly 78% of them appearing once. Treatment: randomized to nivolumab then ipilimumab (arm A) or the reverse (arm B). The sample was CD8+ T cells sorted from blood (inferred from file names), taken from a patient given nivolumab and ipilimumab in sequence. The receptor source for this set is a human donor with melanoma.

This chain joins TRBV11-2 and TRBJ2-5; D call uncertain. Germline assignment: CDR1 SGHAT and CDR2 FQNNGV. The CDR3 is 12 residues long. Trimming removed 5 bases at V and 0 bases at J, with 4 bases between. The CDR3 DNA sequence: TGTGCCAGCAGCACTAACCAAGAGACCCAGTACTTC. The encoded protein is CASSTNQETQYF.

The chain links TRBV28 to TRBJ2-5; D is perhaps TRBD1 (5 bases). V lost 4 bases and J 4 bases, leaving 16 bases between the germline ends. This CDR3 has 15 residues. CDR1 is MDHEN, CDR2 SYDVKM, per germline. The CDR3 nucleotides are TGTGCCAGCAGTTCGCCTTCAGGGATAGGAGAGACCCAGTACTTC. It specifies CASSSPSGIGETQYF.

The chain is built from TRBV7-6 and TRBJ2-3; the D gene is possibly TRBD2 (6 bases). Germline CDR1 and CDR2: SGHVS and FNYEAQ. The CDR3 is 17 residues long. Trimming pared 4 bases from V and 0 bases from J, leaving 17 bases between. This CDR3 reads CASSSLAGGTSTDTQYF. The CDR3 coding sequence is TGTGCCAGCAGCTCCCTCGCGGGTGGGACTAGCACAGATACGCAGTATTTT. Combining the CDR3 with reference TRBV7-6 and TRBJ2-3 gives the whole variable domain GAGVSQSPRYKVTKRGQDVALRCDPISGHVSLYWYRQALGQGPEFLTYFNYEAQQDKSGLPNDRFSAERPEGSISTLTIQRTEQRDSAMYRCASSSLAGGTSTDTQYFGPGTRLTVL.

The rearrangement links TRBV4-1 to TRBJ1-1; TRBD1 is a possible D gene (6 bases). CDR3 length equals 14 residues. Deletions cut 3 bases from V and 3 bases from J, with 11 bases between. Germline values: CDR1 MGHRA, CDR2 YSYEKL. CDR3 sequence: CASSHPDRYTEAFF. The CDR3 nucleotides read TGCGCCAGCAGCCATCCCGACAGGTACACTGAAGCTTTCTTT.

The chain employs TRBV7-2 and TRBJ2-1; 7 bases fit TRBD2. The CDR3 covers 12 residues. The V segment lost 2 bases and the J segment 12 bases; nucleotides outside the gene matches: 4. Germline-derived CDR1 and CDR2 are SGHTA and FQGNSA. CDR3 region: CASSLWGGGQFF. CDR3 coding DNA: TGTGCCAGCAGCTTATGGGGGGGAGGGCAGTTCTTC.

The gene calls are TRBV7-9 and TRBJ2-7; a possible D gene is TRBD2 (6 bases). The V gene's germline CDR1 is SEHNR and CDR2 FQNEAQ (reference sequence). V lost 3 bases and J lost 0, with 15 bases in between. The CDR3 extends over 16 amino acids. This CDR3 reads CASSLDPGVVSYEQYF. CDR3 DNA: TGTGCCAGCAGCTTGGATCCGGGGGTGGTCTCCTACGAGCAGTACTTC.

This chain links TRBV27 with TRBJ2-7; D may be TRBD2 (6 bases). The germline CDR1 and CDR2 sequences are MNHEY and SMNVEV (reference sequence). Trimming pared 4 bases from V and 2 bases from J, leaving 15 bases between. The CDR3 runs to 15 residues. The CDR3 spells CASSYLAGYPYEQYF. The CDR3 bases are TGTGCCAGCAGTTACCTCGCGGGATATCCCTACGAGCAGTACTTC.

In DNA form, the CDR3 reads TGTGCCAGCAGTGGACGAATAGGGGGGGGAGGGCGGCCAGATACGCAGTATTTT. Its protein product is CASSGRIGGGGRPDTQYF. The chain combines TRBV28 with TRBJ2-3; D is perhaps TRBD2 (7 bases). V gave up 5 bases and J gave up 4 bases, with 25 bases separating them. This CDR3 spans 18 amino acids. The germline gives CDR1 MDHEN, CDR2 SYDVKM.

This chain uses TRBV5-1 with TRBJ2-3; the match to TRBD1 covers 7 bases. CDR1 and CDR2 from the germline V gene are SGHRS and YFSETQ. This CDR3 spans 15 amino acids. The junction had 5 bases not matched to a gene; V was cut back by 4 bases and J by 0 bases. The CDR3 region is CASSREGQSTDTQYF. The CDR3 DNA follows: TGCGCCAGCAGCCGAGAGGGACAGAGCACAGATACGCAGTATTTT.

The chain recombines TRBV6-5 with TRBJ1-2; weak D call: TRBD1 (5 bases). This CDR3 has 13 amino acids. Looked up from germline, CDR1 is MNHEY and CDR2 is SVGAGI. V lost 5 bases, J lost 8 bases, and 15 bases lay in between. CDR3 in DNA: TGTGCCAGCAGTCCTGGGACTCGCAGAGGCTACACCTTC. It specifies CASSPGTRRGYTF.

The V and J genes are TRBV19 and TRBJ1-1; D perhaps matches TRBD1 (6 bases). The CDR3 runs 15 residues. Germline assignment: CDR1 LNHDA and CDR2 SQIVND (reference sequence). V was clipped by 9 bases and J by 4 bases, with 21 bases between them. CDR3 sequence (DNA): TGTGCCAGCGCCAGCAGGGAGACCAGGGGCACTGAAGCTTTCTTT. Its protein product is CASASRETRGTEAFF.

This chain links TRBV6-1 with TRBJ1-4; the D gene is possibly TRBD1 (6 bases). Germline V gives CDR1 MNHNS, CDR2 SASEGT. The CDR3 totals 18 residues. V was trimmed by 3 bases and J by 1 base, leaving 18 bases between them. The CDR3 DNA sequence: TGTGCCAGCAGTGAGAGGTGGTTAGGGGGAGTAACTAATGAAAAACTGTTTTTT. It yields the protein CASSERWLGGVTNEKLFF.

V usage is TRBV11-3 and J usage is TRBJ2-1; D gene uncertain. Germline loops: CDR1 SGHNT, CDR2 YENEEA. This CDR3 is 13 amino acids long. V lost 1 base and J 4 bases, leaving 5 bases between the germline ends. CDR3 in amino acids: CASSLGRYNEQFF. The CDR3 nucleotides are TGTGCCAGCAGCTTAGGCAGGTACAATGAGCAGTTCTTC.

This clone turned up a few times. The J gene is TRBJ1-1, the V gene TRBV6-6, with unresolved D. The V end lost 5 bases, the J end lost 5 bases, and 12 bases lay between the germline ends. The CDR3 consists of 13 residues. Germline CDR1 and CDR2: MNHNY and SVGAGI (reference sequence). CDR3 region: CASSQPPGTEAFF. CDR3 coding DNA: TGTGCCAGCAGTCAGCCTCCGGGGACTGAAGCTTTCTTT.

The chain links TRBV4-3 to TRBJ2-7; tentative D call: TRBD2 (5 bases). In germline, CDR1 is LGHNA, CDR2 YSLEER. V lost 1 base and J 0 bases, leaving 10 bases between the germline ends. This CDR3 comprises 15 residues. The CDR3 DNA reads as TGCGCCAGCAGCCAAGTAGCGAGGAGCTCCTACGAGCAGTACTTC. It encodes CASSQVARSSYEQYF.

V is TRBV29-1 and J is TRBJ2-1; 11 bases fit TRBD2. J lost 9 bases, V lost 4 bases, and 5 bases had no gene match. Per the germline V gene, CDR1 is SQVTM and CDR2 is ANQGSEA. The CDR3 is 13 residues long. For the CDR3, the DNA is TGCAGCGTTGGTAGCGGGAGGGCCAGTGAGCAGTTCTTC. This sequence encodes CSVGSGRASEQFF.

The rearrangement uses TRBV4-2 and TRBJ2-7; TRBD1 aligns across 11 bases. Germline loops: CDR1 LGHNA, CDR2 YNFKEQ. The CDR3 is 15 residues long. V trimming: 0 bases; J trimming: 7 bases; junction bases outside the gene matches: 5. The CDR3 region has the DNA TGTGCCAGCAGCCAAGAAAAGGGACAGGGGGTTGAGCAGTACTTC. Translated: CASSQEKGQGVEQYF.

V and J are TRBV27 and TRBJ2-1; tentatively, D is TRBD2 (6 bases). CDR3 length: 16 residues. Germline V gene lookup returns CDR1 MNHEY and CDR2 SMNVEV (reference sequence). V shed 3 bases and J shed 5 bases, with 17 bases lying between them. CDR3 residues: CASSFWGSGQNNEQFF. The CDR3 nucleotides read TGTGCCAGCAGTTTCTGGGGTAGCGGACAAAACAATGAGCAGTTCTTC.

This chain joins TRBV7-6 and TRBJ2-2, with unresolved D. V was trimmed by 0 bases and J by 1 base, leaving 6 bases between them. Germline values: CDR1 SGHVS, CDR2 FNYEAQ. The CDR3 runs 15 residues. CDR3 protein: CASSLATRNTGELFF. Written as DNA, the CDR3 is TGTGCCAGCAGCTTAGCAACAAGGAACACCGGGGAGCTGTTTTTT.

The V and J genes are TRBV6-6 and TRBJ1-2, with a possible D match to TRBD1 (6 bases). Trimming stripped 6 bases from V and 4 bases from J, with 21 bases between. Germline CDR1 reads MNHNY; CDR2 reads SVGAGI (reference sequence). CDR3 length: 16 residues. This CDR3 reads CASSQALDRRSYGYTF. As DNA, the CDR3 is TGTGCCAGCAGCCAAGCATTAGACAGGCGGTCCTATGGCTACACCTTC.

The V and J genes are TRBV11-3 and TRBJ2-1; 8 bases are a match to TRBD1. From germline, CDR1 is SGHNT and CDR2 YENEEA. V trimming: 3 bases; J trimming: 8 bases; junction bases outside the gene matches: 12. The CDR3 spans 16 residues. CDR3 nucleotides: TGTGCCAGCAGCTTTTCGACAGGGGACATGGGGGATGAGCAGTTCTTC. Protein product: CASSFSTGDMGDEQFF.

There are a few counts of this clone. The gene calls are TRBV6-1 and TRBJ2-1, with 9 bases fitting TRBD2. The germline V gene has CDR1 MNHNS and CDR2 SASEGT. With V trimmed by 9 bases and J by 10 bases, 7 bases remained unmatched. The CDR3 runs 12 residues. The CDR3 reads CASSGSIYEQFF. As DNA, the CDR3 is TGTGCCAGTAGCGGGAGCATCTACGAGCAGTTCTTC.

This chain's CDR3 is CAWSRLAGFDEQYF. Written as DNA, the CDR3 is TGTGCCTGGAGTCGACTAGCGGGATTCGACGAGCAGTACTTC. The V gene is TRBV30, the J gene TRBJ2-7; TRBD2 matches 11 bases. Trimming cost V 2 bases and J 5 bases; bases outside gene matches: 5. Germline-derived CDR1 and CDR2 are GTSNPN and SVGIG (reference sequence). The length of the CDR3 is 14 residues.

The CDR3 DNA reads TGTGCCAGTAGTATAGCCCTACTAGCGGGAGGGCCCTACGAGCAGTACTTC. Translation gives CASSIALLAGGPYEQYF. This rearrangement joins TRBV19 to TRBJ2-7; 13 bases align to TRBD2. The CDR3 is 17 amino acids. In germline, CDR1 is LNHDA, CDR2 SQIVND (reference sequence). V lost 1 base, J lost 2 bases, and 5 bases stayed unmatched.

The gene calls are TRBV9 and TRBJ2-1; 8 bases fit TRBD1. With 8 bases clipped from V and 0 bases from J, the junction kept 7 bases outside the gene matches. In germline, CDR1 is SGDLS, CDR2 YYNGEE. This CDR3 is built from 15 residues. CDR3 amino acids: CASATGAYSYNEQFF. The CDR3, as DNA: TGTGCCAGTGCGACAGGGGCCTACTCCTACAATGAGCAGTTCTTC.